This record covers a single T cell receptor (beta chain). Some clones are missing from TCRdb's copy, which holds only in-frame ones; the method was immunoSEQ multiplex PCR. The table records 75,000 to 100,000 clones, around 96% of them present only once. This specimen comes from a study of technical replicates of blood from a handful of donors. Trimming removed 0 bases at V and 3 bases at J, with 6 bases between. Germline V gene sequence: CDR1 MNHNS, CDR2 SASEGT. This CDR3 comprises 13 residues. What was sequenced was T cells isolated from PBMCs. This sequence originates from a human donor in good health. The rearrangement links TRBV6-1 to TRBJ2-7; D is unresolved. The chain's CDR3 is CASSEAAVYEQYF. The CDR3, as DNA: TGTGCCAGCAGTGAAGCGGCGGTCTACGAGCAGTACTTC.